This entry features one T cell receptor beta chain sequence. No antigen is known for it. Per-base qualities were not stored, and no clone one base away is much larger. The immunoSEQ Assay, a bias-controlled multiplex PCR, was used to amplify TCRbeta CDR3 regions from genomic DNA. The authors' analysis ran thus. The number of nucleated cells in each sample was estimated from the amplification of reference gene primers within the assay. To quantify the absolute abundance of each unique TCRbeta CDR3 rearrangement, sequence reads were collapsed and filtered. For each sample, productive Simpson clonality was calculated as the square root of Simpson's diversity index across productive rearrangements. TCRdb obtained this table from immuneACCESS and retained in-frame rearrangements with V and J assigned. These tables miss some clones; where compared with another copy, unresolved V genes account for less than half of the shortfall, and the remainder is unexplained. V, J and clone size reflect that table, while D and trimming were determined from the DNA. In all, the sample holds about 39,000 clones, and 85% to 90% of those were seen once. About 4.1% of the sample lies in the top ten.

Spanning cysteine to phenylalanine, the CDR3 consists of 13 amino acids. Only the CDR3 DNA is retained, 39 bases long and in frame from the first base. Trimming takes 4 bases from V and 10 bases from J, and the germline ends sit 11 bases apart. Based on the germline V gene (reference sequence), the CDR1 and CDR2 sequences are LGHDT and YNNKEL. These data belong to a study of blood T cell repertoires in COVID-19 (dated by TCRdb to 2018 to 2020). As for the study more broadly: Collaborator samples came from the United States, Italy and Spain and covered acute and convalescent phases of COVID-19. The material from the prospective study consisted of cDNA or gDNA derived from T cells, B-cell-depleted T cells, or PBMCs. The dataset comprised deeply sampled blood TCRbeta repertoires from subjects exposed to, actively infected with, or recovered from COVID-19. The repertoires were released in a freely available public database meant as a resource for research on the immune response to SARS-CoV-2. Samples were obtained from the ongoing ImmuneRACE study (first 160 participants) and from over 1,000 subjects provided by 6 global collaborators. The sample metadata nearly always contained a de-identified subject ID, COVID-19 status, age in years and sex. HLA class I and class II types, where available, came from metadata supplied by the sample provider rather than from assay-based typing. Results the study describes overall, beyond this receptor: The quantity of clinical and demographic metadata differed by source and by participant and was supplied without curation.

Whole blood was collected in K2EDTA tubes by collaborating institutions according to the institutions' own protocols. For TCRbeta analysis, collaborator samples were shipped as frozen whole blood, as isolated PBMCs, or as DNA extracted from either sample type. The sequencing sample was made of peripheral blood. The sequence links TRBV3-1 (or the pseudogene TRBV3-2) to TRBJ1-6; there is no confident call for the D gene. The sequence was obtained from a man in his fifties or sixties with acute or convalescent COVID-19. The CDR3 here reads CASSPSGDSPLHF. The nucleotide sequence is given as TGTGCCAGCAGCCCGTCGGGAGACTCACCCCTCCACTTT.